The 23 T cell receptor beta chains below all came from one sample that was sequenced in a study of blood T cell repertoires in COVID-19. The table came from immunoSEQ multiplex PCR; TCRdb's copy has only in-frame clones and leaves some out. The sample lists some 350,000 clones; 89% were seen once. Sequencing input: peripheral blood. The origin of the receptors is a woman aged 25 to 45 with COVID-19, enrolled during active disease.

The rearrangement uses TRBV18 and TRBJ2-7; 7 bases match TRBD1. With V trimmed by 3 bases and J by 6 bases, 11 bases remained unmatched. Germline CDR1 is KGHSH and CDR2 is LQKENI. CDR3 length equals 15 residues. The CDR3 coding sequence is TGTGCCAGCTCACCGCTCGGACAGGCCTTAACCGAGCAGTACTTC. Translating it yields CASSPLGQALTEQYF.

In the case of this clone: Other nucleotide sequences in the sample specify the same CDR3. This sequence joins TRBV7-2 and TRBJ1-1, with 10 positions matching TRBD1. Germline assignment: CDR1 SGHTA and CDR2 FQGNSA. The CDR3 covers 13 residues. Trimming removed 5 bases from V and 5 bases from J; junction bases left unmatched: 2. CDR3 sequence: CASSPGQGTEAFF. In DNA, the CDR3 is TGTGCCAGCAGCCCGGGACAGGGGACTGAAGCTTTCTTT.

This CDR3 reads CASSYLGTSGSDEQFF. As DNA, the CDR3 is TGTGCCAGCAGTTACCTAGGGACTAGCGGGAGTGATGAGCAGTTCTTC. The chain uses TRBV6-2 or TRBV6-3 and TRBJ2-1, with 14 bases lining up with TRBD2. This CDR3 is 16 amino acids long. Germline CDR1 MNHEY, CDR2 SVGEGT. Trimming at V came to 2 bases and at J to 8 bases, leaving 5 bases not matched to a gene.

As concerns this clone: The sample contains more than one DNA sequence encoding this CDR3. The chain recombines TRBV5-1 with TRBJ2-5; 15 bases agree with TRBD2. CDR1 is SGHRS, CDR2 YFSETQ, per germline. V lost 4 bases, J lost 4 bases, and 2 bases stayed unmatched. CDR3 length: 15 amino acids. The CDR3 here is CASSLGLAGGETQYF. DNA for the CDR3: TGCGCCAGCAGCCTGGGACTAGCGGGAGGAGAGACCCAGTACTTC.

This clone was observed a handful of times. CDR3 in amino acids: CALATDRHYGDYTF. For the CDR3, the DNA is TGTGCCCTAGCAACCGACAGGCACTATGGAGACTACACCTTC. V and J are TRBV10-3 and TRBJ1-2; maybe TRBD1 (6 bases). V was clipped by 11 bases and J by 10 bases, with 26 bases between them. The CDR3 covers 14 residues. In germline, CDR1 is ENHRY, CDR2 SYGVKD.

The rearrangement uses TRBV7-2 and TRBJ2-2; TRBD1 matches 7 bases. Germline trimming cut 6 bases from V and 0 bases from J; bases unmatched to any gene: 4. The CDR3 covers 15 residues. The germline CDR1 and CDR2 sequences are SGHTA and FQGNSA. CDR3 nucleotide sequence: TGTGCCAGCAGTTTACAGGGGTCGAACACCGGGGAGCTGTTTTTT. This sequence encodes CASSLQGSNTGELFF.

The CDR3 DNA sequence: TGTGCCAGCAGCTCACGGACTAGCGGGGCCTACAATGAGCAGTTCTTC. Residues: CASSSRTSGAYNEQFF. The chain couples TRBV6-2 or TRBV6-3 to TRBJ2-1; 12 bases map to TRBD2. The CDR3 contains 16 residues. The V segment lost 6 bases and the J segment 2 bases; nucleotides outside the gene matches: 5. Germline V gives CDR1 MNHEY, CDR2 SVGEGT.

This clone was seen more than once but under ten times. This chain connects TRBV7-2 to TRBJ1-5; no reliable D call. Trimming took 5 bases from V and 0 from J, leaving 8 bases between them. Germline V CDR1 and CDR2: SGHTA, FQGNSA. This CDR3 has 14 amino acids. The CDR3 DNA reads TGTGCCAGCAGCCCCGGGTATAGCAATCAGCCCCAGCATTTT. It encodes CASSPGYSNQPQHF.

The chain links TRBV15 to TRBJ2-1; 10 bases are a match to TRBD1. The CDR3 contains 17 residues. V dropped 3 bases and J dropped 5; count of bases not matched to a gene: 10. The germline CDR1 and CDR2 sequences are LNHNV and YYDKDF (reference sequence). This CDR3 reads CATSRPPGQGMNNEQFF. The CDR3 region has the DNA TGTGCCACCAGCAGGCCTCCGGGACAGGGGATGAACAATGAGCAGTTCTTC.

This sequence joins TRBV7-8 and TRBJ2-3; 8 bases match TRBD2. V shed 2 bases, J shed 5 bases, and the junction held 3 bases outside the gene matches. The CDR3 runs 14 residues. CDR1 is SGHVS, CDR2 FQNEAQ, per germline. CDR3 in DNA: TGTGCCAGCAGCTTACCCGGGACTAGAGATACGCAGTATTTT. It encodes CASSLPGTRDTQYF.

The rearrangement links TRBV6-5 to TRBJ2-5; 7 nucleotides agree with TRBD1. The CDR3 has 13 residues. V was pared by 6 bases and J by 5 bases, with 6 bases of the junction left unmatched. Germline V gives CDR1 MNHEY, CDR2 SVGAGI. The CDR3 spells CASRPQGWETQYF. In DNA, the CDR3 is TGTGCCAGCAGACCACAGGGGTGGGAGACCCAGTACTTC.

This clone occurred once. This chain uses TRBV11-2 with TRBJ2-7, with TRBD1 matching 7 bases. CDR1 is SGHAT and CDR2 is FQNNGV in the germline V gene. The J segment lost 1 base and the V segment lost 6 bases, leaving 9 bases of the junction unmatched. There are 15 residues in the CDR3. The CDR3 coding sequence is TGTGCCAGCAGTCCCGACAGGGTAATGTCCTACGAGCAGTACGTC. Residues: CASSPDRVMSYEQYV.

The gene calls are TRBV7-6 and TRBJ1-2; maybe TRBD1 (6 bases). In germline, CDR1 is SGHVS, CDR2 FNYEAQ. This CDR3 has 15 amino acids. Trimming cost V 1 base and J 8 bases, with 17 bases left between them. CDR3: CASSLVAGAEAGYTF. The CDR3 coding sequence is TGTGCCAGCAGCTTAGTTGCGGGGGCGGAGGCGGGCTACACCTTC. Filled out from reference TRBV7-6 and TRBJ1-2, the complete variable domain reads GAGVSQSPRYKVTKRGQDVALRCDPISGHVSLYWYRQALGQGPEFLTYFNYEAQQDKSGLPNDRFSAERPEGSISTLTIQRTEQRDSAMYRCASSLVAGAEAGYTFGSGTRLTVV.

V and J are TRBV2 and TRBJ2-2, with 8 bases identical to TRBD1. J was trimmed by 3 bases and V by 6 bases; bases with no gene match: 9. Per the germline V gene, CDR1 is SNHLY and CDR2 is FYNNEI. The CDR3 has 16 residues. CDR3 DNA sequence: TGTGCCAGCAGCAGGACAGGGAGGCTGGACACCGGGGAGCTGTTTTTT. Protein: CASSRTGRLDTGELFF. Variable domain in full (rest from reference TRBV2 and TRBJ2-2): EPEVTQTPSHQVTQMGQEVILRCVPISNHLYFYWYRQILGQKVEFLVSFYNNEISEKSEIFDDQFSVERPDGSNFTLKIRSTKLEDSAMYFCASSRTGRLDTGELFFGEGSRLTVL.

The table lists this clone with a count of one. The V and J genes are TRBV6-1 and TRBJ1-4, with a tentative D call TRBD1 (6 bases). CDR3 size: 15 residues. V lost 2 bases and J 4 bases, leaving 11 bases between the germline ends. Per germline, CDR1 MNHNS and CDR2 SASEGT. The CDR3 reads CASSETGQYNEKLFF. As DNA, the CDR3 is TGTGCCAGCAGTGAAACTGGACAGTATAATGAAAAACTGTTTTTT.

The J gene is TRBJ1-6, the V gene TRBV6-5; no reliable D call. With 5 bases removed from V and 9 bases from J, the gap between germline ends came to 17 bases. This CDR3 region has 15 residues. The germline CDR1 and CDR2 sequences are MNHEY and SVGAGI. CDR3 nucleotides: TGTGCCAGCAGTCCGCCTGGAAGCGGGAGTTCACCCCTCCACTTT. It is translated as CASSPPGSGSSPLHF.

The V call is TRBV12-3 or TRBV12-4, the J call TRBJ1-4; a weak D match, TRBD1 (6 bases). This CDR3 contains 13 residues. V dropped 5 bases and J dropped 8 bases, with 12 bases sitting between them. DNA for the CDR3: TGTGCCAGCAGTGCTGGGACACCAGAAAAACTGTTTTTT. This encodes CASSAGTPEKLFF.

V is TRBV28 and J is TRBJ1-3; TRBD1 is a possible D gene (6 bases). The CDR3 sequence is 11 residues long. The germline V gene encodes CDR1 MDHEN and CDR2 SYDVKM. Trimming pared 10 bases from V and 7 bases from J, leaving 11 bases between. CDR3 DNA sequence: TGTGCCACCATTAGGGGGAACACCATATATTTT. It codes for CATIRGNTIYF.

The chain recombines TRBV12-2 with TRBJ2-5; the D call TRBD1 from the table was never checked on the DNA. TRBV12-2 is labeled a pseudogene. This CDR3 comprises 12 residues. The CDR3 DNA sequence: TGTGCAAGTCGCTACACAGGAATCCGACAGTACTTC. This gives the protein CASRYTGIRQYF.

This chain links TRBV6-6 with TRBJ2-3; TRBD1 is a possible D gene (6 bases). Germline V gene data show CDR1 as MNHNY and CDR2 as SVGAGI (reference sequence). V shed 7 bases and J shed 1 base, with 6 bases lying between them. The CDR3 sequence is 12 residues long. The CDR3 DNA is TGTGCCAGCACAGGGGGCACAGATACGCAGTATTTT. Translated: CASTGGTDTQYF.

V usage is TRBV10-3 and J usage is TRBJ2-5; a possible D gene is TRBD1 (7 bases). V lost 3 bases and J lost 3, with 8 bases in between. Germline lookup yields CDR1 ENHRY and CDR2 SYGVKD. The CDR3 totals 13 residues. This CDR3 reads CAISDRGEETQYF. CDR3 DNA sequence: TGTGCCATCAGTGACAGGGGGGAAGAGACCCAGTACTTC.

The chain uses TRBV4-3 and TRBJ2-1; D perhaps matches TRBD2 (5 bases). The CDR3 extends over 17 amino acids. Germline loops: CDR1 LGHNA, CDR2 YSLEER. V was clipped by 2 bases and J by 4 bases, with 18 bases between them. DNA for the CDR3: TGCGCCAGCAGCCAAACCTCTACGGGAATAGGATACAATGAGCAGTTCTTC. Its translation: CASSQTSTGIGYNEQFF.

This clone was picked up a small number of times. The chain links TRBV10-1 to TRBJ1-5; no reliable D call. The CDR3 is 13 residues long. Per germline, CDR1 WNHNN and CDR2 SYGVQD (reference sequence). The germline V and J ends were trimmed by 0 bases and 10 bases, with 10 bases remaining between them. CDR3 DNA sequence: TGCGCCAGCAGTGAGTCCCAATGGGCACCCCAGCATTTT. It is translated as CASSESQWAPQHF.